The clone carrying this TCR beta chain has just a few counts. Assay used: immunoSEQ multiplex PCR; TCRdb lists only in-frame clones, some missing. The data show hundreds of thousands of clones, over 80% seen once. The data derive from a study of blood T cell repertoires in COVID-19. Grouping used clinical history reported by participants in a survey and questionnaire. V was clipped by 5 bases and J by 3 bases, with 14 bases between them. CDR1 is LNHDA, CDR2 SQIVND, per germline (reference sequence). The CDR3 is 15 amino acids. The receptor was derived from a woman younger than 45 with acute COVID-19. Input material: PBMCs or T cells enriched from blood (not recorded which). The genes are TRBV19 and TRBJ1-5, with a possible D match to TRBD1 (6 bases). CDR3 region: CASSAGQLFNQPQHF. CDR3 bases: TGTGCCAGTAGTGCCGGACAGCTATTCAATCAGCCCCAGCATTTT.